This entry describes one T cell receptor beta chain. This table comes from immunoSEQ multiplex PCR, and its TCRdb copy is limited to in-frame clones, with some not included. The sample shows about 160,000 clones, 82% of them seen only once. The entry originates in a study of blood T cell repertoires in COVID-19. With 10 bases removed from V and 3 bases from J, the gap between germline ends came to 16 bases. This CDR3 has 14 amino acids. Germline values: CDR1 MDHEN, CDR2 SYDVKM. This receptor was identified in a man in his sixties who had recovered from COVID-19. The chain couples TRBV28 to TRBJ1-3, with D tentatively TRBD1 (6 bases). Sequencing input: PBMCs or T cells enriched from blood (not recorded which). CDR3 bases: TGTGCCACTCTATTAGGGGGTGTTGGAAACACCATATATTTT. The encoded protein is CATLLGGVGNTIYF.